The 20 T cell receptor beta chains below were found in one sample sequenced in a study of blood T cell repertoires in COVID-19. Only in-frame clones appear in the TCRdb table, and some are missing; sequencing was by immunoSEQ multiplex PCR. The data contain some 160,000 clones, under 90% of them singletons. The specimen was PBMCs or T cells enriched from blood (not recorded which). The receptors shown here come from a woman aged 55-75 years who had recovered from COVID-19.

Only one count was recorded for this clone. This chain uses TRBV5-4 with TRBJ2-3; 10 positions agree with TRBD2. Per germline, CDR1 SGHNT and CDR2 YYREEE (reference sequence). The CDR3 has 15 amino acids. The trim removed 3 bases at V and 6 bases at J, leaving 7 bases unmatched. CDR3 region: CASSSSGGAWDTQYF. The CDR3 DNA reads TGTGCCAGCAGCTCGAGCGGGGGGGCCTGGGATACGCAGTATTTT. The full variable domain, rest sourced from reference TRBV5-4 and TRBJ2-3, is ETGVTQSPTHLIKTRGQQVTLRCSSQSGHNTVSWYQQALGQGPQFIFQYYREEENGRGNFPPRFSGLQFPNYSSELNVNALELDDSALYLCASSSSGGAWDTQYFGPGTRLTVL.

The J gene is TRBJ2-7, the V gene TRBV29-1, with a tentative D call TRBD2 (5 bases). The CDR3 loop spans 12 amino acids. The ends were cut back, 6 bases at V and 2 bases at J, with 11 bases in the middle. Germline values: CDR1 SQVTM, CDR2 ANQGSEA. CDR3 bases: TGCAGCGTGTGGACTGGAACCTACGAGCAGTACTTC. Amino acids: CSVWTGTYEQYF.

This sequence joins TRBV29-1 and TRBJ1-2; unclear D gene. Germline V gene data show CDR1 as SQVTM and CDR2 as ANQGSEA. This CDR3 comprises 12 residues. Trimming removed 1 base from V and 7 bases from J, with 10 bases in between. CDR3 sequence: CSVEGRLGGYTF. The CDR3 region has the DNA TGCAGCGTTGAAGGCAGGTTGGGTGGCTACACCTTC.

This sequence joins TRBV3-1 (or the pseudogene TRBV3-2) and TRBJ2-5; TRBD2 agrees at 14 bases. Germline lookup yields CDR1 LGHDT and CDR2 YNNKEL (reference sequence). This CDR3 spans 18 amino acids. V dropped 5 bases and J dropped 4; count of bases not matched to a gene: 12. The CDR3 nucleotides read TGTGCCAGCAGCGACAACCGACTAGCGGGGGGGCCCGGAGAGACCCAGTACTTC. This sequence encodes CASSDNRLAGGPGETQYF.

A few counts support this clone. The CDR3 loop is CASSSTGLIGYTF. For the CDR3, the DNA is TGTGCCAGCAGCTCGACAGGGCTGATAGGCTACACCTTC. The V and J genes are TRBV7-8 and TRBJ1-2; 7 nucleotides align to TRBD1. Germline CDR1 and CDR2: SGHVS and FQNEAQ. The CDR3 length is 13 residues. With V trimmed by 4 bases and J by 8 bases, 7 bases remained unmatched.

CDR3 DNA: TGTGCCAGCCGGTCCGGGGGGGGGACGGAGACCCAGTACTTC. It translates to CASRSGGGTETQYF. The chain combines TRBV5-4 with TRBJ2-5, with TRBD2 identical over 8 bases. This CDR3 comprises 14 residues. CDR1 and CDR2 (germline): SGHNT, YYREEE (reference sequence). Trimming took 7 bases from V and 5 from J; bases not matched to a gene: 10.

The V call is TRBV9, the J call TRBJ2-7; tentative D call: TRBD2 (5 bases). The germline CDR1 and CDR2 sequences are SGDLS and YYNGEE. With 0 bases removed from V and 2 bases from J, the gap between germline ends came to 12 bases. The CDR3 covers 15 residues. The CDR3 region is CASSVGWRGPYEQYF. The CDR3 nucleotides are TGTGCCAGCAGCGTAGGCTGGAGAGGGCCCTACGAGCAGTACTTC.

The chain is built from TRBV6-5 and TRBJ1-2; TRBD1 matches 11 bases. The length of the CDR3 is 15 residues. Germline loops: CDR1 MNHEY, CDR2 SVGAGI. Germline trimming cut 5 bases from V and 8 bases from J; bases unmatched to any gene: 10. CDR3 in amino acids: CASSRDGTGGSGYTF. The CDR3 DNA sequence: TGTGCCAGCAGTCGCGATGGGACAGGGGGAAGCGGCTACACCTTC.

With regard to this clone: The sample has other DNA sequences that encode this CDR3 too. The J gene is TRBJ2-5, the V gene TRBV30, with TRBD2 matching 8 bases. CDR1 and CDR2 (germline): GTSNPN, SVGIG (reference sequence). This CDR3 is built from 13 residues. V shed 5 bases, J shed 5 bases, and the junction held 7 bases outside the gene matches. The CDR3 spells CAWSLGGAETQYF. DNA for the CDR3: TGTGCCTGGTCTCTCGGGGGGGCGGAGACCCAGTACTTC.

This sequence joins TRBV5-6 and TRBJ1-2, with TRBD1 matching over 12 bases. V lost 3 bases and J lost 8; bases outside the gene matches: 11. The CDR3 extends over 16 amino acids. Germline V lookup: CDR1 SGHDT, CDR2 YYEEEE. The DNA for the CDR3 is TGTGCCAGCAGCTCCTATGCGGGACAGGGGGCTTGGGGCTACACCTTC. This sequence encodes CASSSYAGQGAWGYTF.

The chain joins TRBV5-5 to TRBJ2-5; D ambiguous. Trimming removed 0 bases at V and 1 base at J, with 4 bases between. The V gene's germline CDR1 is SGHKS and CDR2 YYEKEE (reference sequence). This CDR3 has 13 amino acids. The CDR3 nucleotides read TGTGCCAGCAGCTTGGTCGGCCAAGAGACCCAGTACTTC. This sequence encodes CASSLVGQETQYF.

The chain employs TRBV5-1 and TRBJ1-5; D is possibly TRBD1 (6 bases). The V and J ends lost 2 bases and 8 bases respectively, with 14 bases between them. Germline CDR1 is SGHRS and CDR2 is YFSETQ. CDR3 length: 14 residues. The DNA for the CDR3 is TGCGCCAGCAGCTTTGGGGGGGCGGAGGAGCCCCAGCATTTT. Amino acid sequence: CASSFGGAEEPQHF.

The rearrangement joins TRBV3-1 (or the pseudogene TRBV3-2) to TRBJ2-2; D uncertain. V was shortened by 0 bases and J by 5 bases, with 7 bases between the two germline ends. The germline V gene has CDR1 LGHDT and CDR2 YNNKEL (reference sequence). The CDR3 loop spans 14 amino acids. Written as DNA, the CDR3 is TGTGCCAGCAGCCAAGAACCGGTAACCGGGGAGCTGTTTTTT. Protein product: CASSQEPVTGELFF.

J is TRBJ1-1 and V is TRBV20-1, with D perhaps TRBD1 (5 bases). Germline V gene data show CDR1 as DFQATT and CDR2 as SNEGSKA (reference sequence). The CDR3 covers 14 residues. The germline V and J ends were trimmed by 3 bases and 1 base, with 12 bases remaining between them. CDR3 DNA: TGCAGTGCTAGTGGGGCTGACCCGAACACTGAAGCTTTCTTT. This translates into CSASGADPNTEAFF.

V gene TRBV7-2 combines with J gene TRBJ2-3; 8 bases fit TRBD2. V was pared by 2 bases and J by 2 bases, with 12 bases of the junction left unmatched. This CDR3 region has 18 residues. Germline lookup yields CDR1 SGHTA and CDR2 FQGNSA. Written as DNA, the CDR3 is TGTGCCAGCAGCTTATACGGGGTCTCGGGGGGGTCCACAGATACGCAGTATTTT. Amino acids: CASSLYGVSGGSTDTQYF.

J is TRBJ1-3 and V is TRBV5-7; 7 bases fit TRBD1. TRBV5-7 is flagged as an ORF with uncertain function. With 4 bases clipped from V and 1 base from J, the junction kept 11 bases outside the gene matches. The CDR3 has 17 amino acids. The CDR3 nucleotides read TGTGCCAGCAGCGGGGAGGCGACAGGGCTGTCTGGAAACACCATATATTTT. This sequence encodes CASSGEATGLSGNTIYF.

This clone has ten or more counts. The chain has TRBV29-1 and TRBJ2-1, with D maybe TRBD2 (6 bases). With 7 bases removed from V and 8 bases from J, the gap between germline ends came to 18 bases. This CDR3 region has 13 residues. Per germline, CDR1 SQVTM and CDR2 ANQGSEA. The CDR3 loop is CSAQDGRGDEQFF. Written as DNA, the CDR3 is TGCAGCGCACAAGACGGGCGGGGAGATGAGCAGTTCTTC.

At least ten counts were recorded for this clone. The chain uses TRBV7-9 and TRBJ1-3; D might be TRBD1 (6 bases). This CDR3 comprises 15 residues. V lost 1 base and J 6 bases, leaving 13 bases between the germline ends. Germline CDR1 SEHNR, CDR2 FQNEAQ (reference sequence). The CDR3 coding sequence is TGTGCCAGCAGCTTAGGAGGGGGATCGAAAAACACCATATATTTT. It specifies CASSLGGGSKNTIYF.

This clone came up a few times. This rearrangement joins TRBV4-2 to TRBJ2-7, with TRBD2 identical over 10 bases. V was clipped by 6 bases and J by 5 bases; unmatched bases: 7. The CDR3 consists of 14 residues. In germline, CDR1 is LGHNA, CDR2 YNFKEQ. CDR3 protein: CASSERGGQDEQYF. CDR3 nucleotide sequence: TGTGCCAGCAGTGAGCGGGGGGGCCAGGACGAGCAGTACTTC.

The chain links TRBV19 to TRBJ1-1; D might be TRBD1 (6 bases). CDR1 and CDR2 (germline): LNHDA, SQIVND (reference sequence). V shed 5 bases and J shed 5 bases, with 12 bases lying between them. The CDR3 sequence is 13 residues long. The CDR3 DNA reads as TGTGCCAGTAGTGTCAACAGGGAAACTGAAGCTTTCTTT. Its translation is CASSVNRETEAFF.